Shown below are 31 T cell receptor beta chains from a single sample sequenced in a study of T cell repertoires in cytomegalovirus infection. TCRdb reprocessed the reads via MiXCR and lists one record per CDR3 protein. Of some 300,000 distinct CDR3 sequences in the sample, around 9.1% were seen once. Sequencing was done on a sample of PBMCs. The receptors originated from a human donor in good health (CMV status not recorded). Some clones in this sample may be carry-over from other donors' samples.

This clonotype has a handful of counts. V is TRBV29-1 and J is TRBJ2-3; 11 bases line up with TRBD2. V lost 3 bases and J lost 5; bases outside the gene matches: 1. The germline V gene has CDR1 SQVTM and CDR2 ANQGSEA. The CDR3 runs to 13 residues. The CDR3 spells CSVETSGVDTQYF. Written as DNA, the CDR3 is TGCAGCGTTGAGACTAGCGGGGTAGATACGCAGTATTTT.

This clonotype appeared many times. The J gene is TRBJ2-1, the V gene TRBV7-2; TRBD1 aligns across 7 bases. V gave up 5 bases and J gave up 5 bases; unmatched junction bases: 6. Looked up from germline, CDR1 is SGHTA and CDR2 is FQGNSA. The CDR3 is 14 residues long. The CDR3 sequence is CASSRDSEHNEQFF. CDR3 DNA sequence: TGTGCCAGCAGCCGGGACAGCGAGCACAATGAGCAGTTCTTC. The full variable domain, rest sourced from reference TRBV7-2 and TRBJ2-1, is GAGVSQSPSNKVTEKGKDVELRCDPISGHTALYWYRQSLGQGLEFLIYFQGNSAPDKSGLPSDRFSAERTGGSVSTLTIQRTQQEDSAVYLCASSRDSEHNEQFFGPGTRLTVL.

This clonotype has at least ten counts. The rearrangement uses TRBV7-2 and TRBJ2-1, with 9 bases that match TRBD1. The CDR3 covers 16 residues. CDR1 is SGHTA and CDR2 is FQGNSA in the germline V gene. With 2 bases clipped from V and 4 bases from J, the junction kept 6 bases outside the gene matches. This CDR3 reads CASSLSLGQGYNEQFF. As DNA, the CDR3 is TGTGCCAGCAGCTTAAGTTTGGGACAGGGTTACAATGAGCAGTTCTTC.

This clonotype was seen many times. V and J are TRBV20-1 and TRBJ2-1; D not certain. CDR1 and CDR2 from the germline V gene are DFQATT and SNEGSKA (reference sequence). V shed 5 bases and J shed 1 base, with 12 bases lying between them. CDR3 length: 14 residues. The CDR3 protein is CSASPRSSYNEQFF. Written as DNA, the CDR3 is TGCAGTGCTTCGCCCAGGAGTTCCTACAATGAGCAGTTCTTC.

This clonotype was observed many times. The rearrangement uses TRBV12-3 or TRBV12-4 and TRBJ2-1, with D hard to call. V shed 5 bases and J shed 9 bases, with 14 bases lying between them. This CDR3 has 13 amino acids. CDR3 sequence (DNA): TGTGCCAGCAGTAGTCGCCCGGCCAGTGAGCAGTTCTTC. Amino acid sequence: CASSSRPASEQFF.

This clonotype was counted many times. The chain joins TRBV6-6 to TRBJ2-2; 8 bases fit TRBD1. Germline V lookup: CDR1 MNHNY, CDR2 SVGAGI (reference sequence). The trim removed 2 bases at V and 1 base at J, leaving 6 bases unmatched. The CDR3 runs 17 residues. This chain's CDR3 is CASSYPWTGLNTGELFF. CDR3 DNA: TGTGCCAGCAGTTACCCTTGGACAGGGCTGAACACCGGGGAGCTGTTTTTT.

This clonotype was seen ten or more times. The CDR3: CASSYPTSPDTQYF. Written as DNA, the CDR3 is TGTGCCAGCAGTTACCCGACTAGCCCAGATACGCAGTATTTT. The chain combines TRBV12-3 or TRBV12-4 with TRBJ2-3; TRBD2 agrees at 7 bases. The CDR3 totals 14 residues. Trimming took 4 bases from V and 4 from J; bases not matched to a gene: 5.

This clonotype has just a few counts. The chain recombines TRBV6-8 with TRBJ1-2; D unclear. The CDR3 is 11 amino acids. CDR1 is MNHGY and CDR2 is SAAAGT in the germline V gene. The V end was cut by 9 bases, the J end by 4 bases, with 9 bases between. The CDR3 region has the DNA TGTGCCAGTGCCGGCCTCTATGGCTACACCTTC. It codes for CASAGLYGYTF.

Many counts were recorded for this clonotype. The chain employs TRBV7-2 and TRBJ2-1; possibly TRBD2 for D (6 bases). The CDR3 covers 16 residues. Germline V gene data show CDR1 as SGHTA and CDR2 as FQGNSA. The V end was cut by 0 bases, the J end by 2 bases, with 11 bases between. The CDR3 sequence is CASSLAGLVAYNEQFF. The CDR3 DNA follows: TGTGCCAGCAGCTTAGCGGGACTCGTCGCCTACAATGAGCAGTTCTTC.

This clonotype came up many times. V usage is TRBV28 and J usage is TRBJ1-1, with 7 bases aligning to TRBD1. The CDR3 is 15 residues long. Trimming cost V 7 bases and J 6 bases; bases outside gene matches: 14. Germline-derived CDR1 and CDR2 are MDHEN and SYDVKM. CDR3 protein: CASTRRTGRWAEAFF. The CDR3 DNA is TGTGCCAGCACCAGACGGACAGGACGATGGGCTGAAGCTTTCTTT.

V gene TRBV5-6 combines with J gene TRBJ2-5; D is unresolved. V shed 0 bases and J shed 3 bases, with 6 bases lying between them. The CDR3 sequence is 13 residues long. Germline values: CDR1 SGHDT, CDR2 YYEEEE. This CDR3 reads CASSLGPKETQYF. The CDR3 nucleotides read TGTGCCAGCAGCTTGGGACCGAAAGAGACCCAGTACTTC. Filled out from reference TRBV5-6 and TRBJ2-5, the complete variable domain reads DAGVTQSPTHLIKTRGQQVTLRCSPKSGHDTVSWYQQALGQGPQFIFQYYEEEERQRGNFPDRFSGHQFPNYSSELNVNALLLGDSALYLCASSLGPKETQYFGPGTRLLVL.

At least ten counts were recorded for this clonotype. The chain carries TRBV19 and TRBJ2-6; possibly TRBD1 for D (6 bases). This CDR3 has 16 residues. V lost 2 bases and J lost 0, with 8 bases in between. The germline V gene has CDR1 LNHDA and CDR2 SQIVND (reference sequence). CDR3: CASSIRRGSGANVLTF. The CDR3 DNA reads TGTGCCAGTAGTATACGCAGGGGCTCTGGGGCCAACGTCCTGACTTTC.

The chain employs TRBV11-3 and TRBJ2-2; no clear D. The V gene's germline CDR1 is SGHNT and CDR2 YENEEA. This CDR3 is 13 amino acids long. V was pared by 2 bases and J by 3 bases, with 4 bases between. CDR3 sequence reads: CASSLHYTGELFF. In nucleotides, the CDR3 is TGTGCCAGCAGCTTACATTACACCGGGGAGCTGTTTTTT.

The chain carries TRBV6-5 and TRBJ1-2; D may be TRBD1 (6 bases). CDR3 size: 18 residues. Trimming cost V 5 bases and J 3 bases, with 25 bases left between them. Germline V gives CDR1 MNHEY, CDR2 SVGAGI. In DNA, the CDR3 is TGTGCCAGCAGTACCTCACCACAGGGCCTGTTCGGTGACTATGGCTACACCTTC. Amino acids: CASSTSPQGLFGDYGYTF.

This clonotype was counted many times. CDR3 DNA sequence: TGTGCCATCAGTGAGTCGAGAGGCCCTGGGGCCAACGTCCTGACTTTC. Amino acid sequence: CAISESRGPGANVLTF. The J gene is TRBJ2-6, the V gene TRBV10-3; D gene uncertain. The CDR3 is made up of 16 amino acids. The V gene's germline CDR1 is ENHRY and CDR2 SYGVKD. V lost 0 bases and J 2 bases, leaving 8 bases between the germline ends.

This chain uses TRBV28 with TRBJ2-2; 10 bases line up with TRBD1. Germline CDR1 is MDHEN and CDR2 is SYDVKM. V trimming: 2 bases; J trimming: 6 bases; junction bases outside the gene matches: 6. This CDR3 contains 16 residues. CDR3 region: CASSLGQGVRAGELFF. The CDR3 DNA follows: TGTGCCAGCAGTTTAGGACAGGGGGTTCGGGCCGGGGAGCTGTTTTTT.

The chain employs TRBV5-1 and TRBJ1-2; perhaps TRBD1 as D (5 bases). The CDR3 has 14 residues. V was clipped by 1 base and J by 8 bases, with 15 bases between them. Germline values: CDR1 SGHRS, CDR2 YFSETQ. CDR3 sequence reads: CASSLTLFGDGYTF. Written as DNA, the CDR3 is TGCGCCAGCAGCTTGACTTTGTTTGGGGACGGCTACACCTTC.

This clonotype has at least ten counts. The gene calls are TRBV7-2 and TRBJ2-5, with 11 bases lining up with TRBD2. This CDR3 spans 16 amino acids. Germline CDR1 reads SGHTA; CDR2 reads FQGNSA. V was clipped by 5 bases and J by 4 bases; unmatched bases: 9. CDR3 loop: CASSQGLAGGPETQYF. The CDR3 DNA reads as TGTGCCAGCAGCCAAGGGTTAGCGGGGGGGCCAGAGACCCAGTACTTC.

CDR3 in amino acids: CASSLGGPQLGAFF. The CDR3 DNA sequence: TGCGCCAGCAGCTTGGGCGGGCCGCAACTGGGAGCTTTCTTT. This chain connects TRBV5-1 to TRBJ1-1, with no clear D. CDR3 length equals 14 residues. The ends were cut back, 0 bases at V and 10 bases at J, with 16 bases in the middle. Germline-derived CDR1 and CDR2 are SGHRS and YFSETQ.

This clonotype was seen at least ten times. J is TRBJ1-6 and V is TRBV7-2; 7 bases fit TRBD1. V was pared by 4 bases and J by 7 bases, with 4 bases of the junction left unmatched. From germline, CDR1 is SGHTA and CDR2 FQGNSA. The CDR3 contains 14 residues. The CDR3 DNA reads TGTGCCAGCAGCTCGACAGGGAGAAATTCACCCCTCCACTTT. Translating gives CASSSTGRNSPLHF.

On this clonotype itself: This may arise from a read error, as a much more abundant clone is one base away. The gene calls are TRBV5-1 and TRBJ2-2; TRBD2 matches 11 bases. The CDR3 totals 16 residues. The germline V gene has CDR1 SGHRS and CDR2 YFSETQ. After removal of 3 bases from V and 1 base from J, the junction contained 2 bases not matched to a gene. The CDR3 is CASSWGTSGNTGELFF. The CDR3 DNA is TGCGCCAGCAGCTGGGGGACTAGCGGGAACACCGGGGAGCTGTTTTTT.

This clonotype has ten or more counts. A read error may account for a junction end that differs from germline. The J gene is TRBJ2-5, the V gene TRBV29-1, with a tentative D call TRBD1 (5 bases). From germline, CDR1 is SQVTM and CDR2 ANQGSEA. The CDR3 runs to 12 residues. CDR3 in amino acids: CSVADGQATQYF. The DNA for the CDR3 is TGCAGCGTTGCGGACGGACAAGCGACCCAGTACTTC.

This clonotype turned up a few times. The chain has TRBV3-1 and TRBJ1-1; D is uncertain. The CDR3 consists of 14 residues. Germline assignment: CDR1 LGHDT and CDR2 YNNKEL (reference sequence). V was pared by 2 bases and J by 2 bases, with 9 bases between. CDR3 coding DNA: TGTGCCAGCAGCCAAATGACCCAAAACACTGAAGCTTTCTTT. It is translated as CASSQMTQNTEAFF.

This clonotype has more than one count but fewer than ten. This chain joins TRBV12-3 or TRBV12-4 and TRBJ2-7, with 9 bases lining up with TRBD1. V shed 0 bases and J 4 bases; nucleotides not matched to a gene: 4. This CDR3 is built from 15 residues. The CDR3 nucleotides are TGTGCCAGCAGTTTAGCCGGGACAGGGAGGTACGAGCAGTACTTC. This gives the protein CASSLAGTGRYEQYF.

This clonotype was seen repeatedly, ten times or more. The chain carries TRBV18 and TRBJ2-7; tentative D call: TRBD2 (6 bases). The CDR3 loop spans 14 amino acids. The ends were cut back, 3 bases at V and 3 bases at J, with 12 bases in the middle. Germline values: CDR1 KGHSH, CDR2 LQKENI. CDR3 protein: CASSPATGVYEQYF. The CDR3 nucleotides read TGTGCCAGCTCACCCGCCACGGGAGTCTACGAGCAGTACTTC.

There are a few counts of this clonotype. The rearrangement uses TRBV29-1 and TRBJ2-2; the D call may be TRBD1 or TRBD2 (6 bases each). The germline gives CDR1 SQVTM, CDR2 ANQGSEA. CDR3 size: 13 residues. The ends were cut back, 6 bases at V and 3 bases at J, with 11 bases in the middle. In DNA, the CDR3 is TGCAGCGTCCAGGGGACTGACACCGGGGAGCTGTTTTTT. It translates to CSVQGTDTGELFF.

V and J are TRBV7-3 and TRBJ2-3; D possibly corresponds to TRBD2 (6 bases). Looked up from germline, CDR1 is SGHTA and CDR2 is FQGTGA. The length of the CDR3 is 13 residues. With 6 bases removed from V and 5 bases from J, the gap between germline ends came to 12 bases. The CDR3, as DNA: TGTGCCAGCAGGTTACTAGCAAGAGATACGCAGTATTTT. This encodes CASRLLARDTQYF.

This clonotype was detected ten times or more. The chain carries TRBV28 and TRBJ1-5; 11 nucleotides align to TRBD1. Looked up from germline, CDR1 is MDHEN and CDR2 is SYDVKM. The length of the CDR3 is 17 residues. Trimming took 8 bases from V and 2 from J; bases not matched to a gene: 11. This chain's CDR3 is CASSTPGGQGGNQPQHF. CDR3 nucleotide sequence: TGTGCCAGCTCGACCCCAGGGGGACAGGGGGGCAATCAGCCCCAGCATTTT. Looking up the rest from reference TRBV28 and TRBJ1-5 gives the full variable domain: DVKVTQSSRYLVKRTGEKVFLECVQDMDHENMFWYRQDPGLGLRLIYFSYDVKMKEKGDIPEGYSVSREKKERFSLILESASTNQTSMYLCASSTPGGQGGNQPQHFGDGTRLSIL.

Remarks on this clonotype: At one end, the junction sequence differs from germline, possibly due to a read error. The V gene is TRBV20-1, the J gene TRBJ2-4, with TRBD2 identical over 11 bases. Per the germline V gene, CDR1 is DFQATT and CDR2 is SNEGSKA (reference sequence). The CDR3 has 11 amino acids. The CDR3 sequence is CRGTSGALSGF. CDR3 in DNA: TGCAGAGGGACTAGCGGTGCTCTATCAGGCTTC.

This clonotype was observed at least ten times. V usage is TRBV6-2 or TRBV6-3 and J usage is TRBJ1-5; D is uncertain. CDR1 and CDR2 (germline): MNHEY, SVGEGT. The CDR3 spans 14 residues. V gave up 6 bases and J gave up 0 bases, with 9 bases separating them. The CDR3 spells CASSRTDSNQPQHF. In DNA form, the CDR3 reads TGTGCCAGCAGCCGAACAGATAGCAATCAGCCCCAGCATTTT.

This clonotype was counted ten times or more. V usage is TRBV27 and J usage is TRBJ2-1, with 8 nucleotides matching TRBD1. V lost 7 bases and J lost 11; bases outside the gene matches: 10. The CDR3 loop spans 13 amino acids. The germline V gene has CDR1 MNHEY and CDR2 SMNVEV (reference sequence). The CDR3 region is CASIDRGSYKQFF. Written as DNA, the CDR3 is TGTGCCAGCATCGACAGGGGTTCCTATAAGCAGTTCTTC.